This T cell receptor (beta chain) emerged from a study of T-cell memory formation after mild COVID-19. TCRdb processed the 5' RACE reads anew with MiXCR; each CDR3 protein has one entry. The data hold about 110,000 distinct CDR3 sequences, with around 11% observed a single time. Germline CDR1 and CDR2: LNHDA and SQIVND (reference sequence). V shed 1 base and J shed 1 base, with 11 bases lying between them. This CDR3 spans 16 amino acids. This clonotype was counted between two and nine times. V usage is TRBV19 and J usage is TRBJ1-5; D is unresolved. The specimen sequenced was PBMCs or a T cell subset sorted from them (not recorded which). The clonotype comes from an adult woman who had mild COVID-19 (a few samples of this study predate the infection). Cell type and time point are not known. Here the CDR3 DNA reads TGTGCCAGTAGTATAGTATCCGGGTACAGCAATCAGCCCCAGCATTTT. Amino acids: CASSIVSGYSNQPQHF.